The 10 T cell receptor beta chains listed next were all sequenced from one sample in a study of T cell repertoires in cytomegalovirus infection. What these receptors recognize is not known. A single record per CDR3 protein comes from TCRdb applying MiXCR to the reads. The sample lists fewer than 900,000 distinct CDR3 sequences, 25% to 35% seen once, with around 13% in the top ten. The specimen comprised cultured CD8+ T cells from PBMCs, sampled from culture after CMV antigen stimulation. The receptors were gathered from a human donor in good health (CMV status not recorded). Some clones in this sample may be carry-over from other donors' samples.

The CDR3, as DNA: TGTGCCAGCAGCGACAAGGGTCAGCCCCAGCATTTT. Translation: CASSDKGQPQHF. V is TRBV7-9 and J is TRBJ1-5; no reliable D call. CDR1 and CDR2 from the germline V gene are SEHNR and FQNEAQ (reference sequence). V was trimmed by 5 bases and J by 6 bases, leaving 8 bases between them. The CDR3 is 12 amino acids.

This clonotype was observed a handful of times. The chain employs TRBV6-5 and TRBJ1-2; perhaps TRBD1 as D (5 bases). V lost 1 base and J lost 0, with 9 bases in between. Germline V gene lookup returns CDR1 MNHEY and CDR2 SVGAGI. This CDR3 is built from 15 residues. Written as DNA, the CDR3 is TGTGCCAGCAGTTACTATCAGGGAGCTAACTATGGCTACACCTTC. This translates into CASSYYQGANYGYTF.

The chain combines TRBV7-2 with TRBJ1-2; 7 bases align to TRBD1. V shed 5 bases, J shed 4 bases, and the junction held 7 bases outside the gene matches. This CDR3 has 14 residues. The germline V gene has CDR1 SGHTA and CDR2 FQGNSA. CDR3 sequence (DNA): TGTGCCAGCAGCCTCCGAGACAGGGCCTATGGCTACACCTTC. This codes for CASSLRDRAYGYTF.

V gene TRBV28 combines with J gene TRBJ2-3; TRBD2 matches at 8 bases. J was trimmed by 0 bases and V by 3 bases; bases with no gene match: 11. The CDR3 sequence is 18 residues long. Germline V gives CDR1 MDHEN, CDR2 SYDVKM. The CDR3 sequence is CASSFSSRLAQSTDTQYF. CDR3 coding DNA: TGTGCCAGCAGTTTCTCTTCTCGACTAGCGCAGAGCACAGATACGCAGTATTTT.

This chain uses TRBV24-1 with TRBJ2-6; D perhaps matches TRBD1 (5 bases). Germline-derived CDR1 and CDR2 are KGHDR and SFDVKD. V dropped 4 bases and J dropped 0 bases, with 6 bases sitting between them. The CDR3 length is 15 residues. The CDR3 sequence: CATSERGSGANVLTF. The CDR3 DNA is TGTGCCACCAGTGAAAGGGGCTCTGGGGCCAACGTCCTGACTTTC.

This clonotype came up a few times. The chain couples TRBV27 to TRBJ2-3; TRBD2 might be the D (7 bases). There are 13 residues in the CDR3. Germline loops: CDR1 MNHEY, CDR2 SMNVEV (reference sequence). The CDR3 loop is CASWPGGADTQYF. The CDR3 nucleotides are TGTGCAAGCTGGCCGGGGGGCGCAGATACGCAGTATTTT.

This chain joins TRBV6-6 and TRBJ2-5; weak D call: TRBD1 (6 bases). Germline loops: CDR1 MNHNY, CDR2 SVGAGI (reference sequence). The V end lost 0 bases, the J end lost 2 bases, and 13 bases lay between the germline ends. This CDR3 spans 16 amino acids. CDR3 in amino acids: CASSYSTVRGQETQYF. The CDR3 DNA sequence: TGTGCCAGCAGTTACTCGACGGTTAGGGGGCAAGAGACCCAGTACTTC.

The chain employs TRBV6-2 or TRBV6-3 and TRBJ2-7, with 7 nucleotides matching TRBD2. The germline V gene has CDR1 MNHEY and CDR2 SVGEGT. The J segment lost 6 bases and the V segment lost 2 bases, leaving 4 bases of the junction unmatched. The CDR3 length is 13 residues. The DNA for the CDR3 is TGTGCCAGCAGTTACGGGAGGGGAGGCGAGCAGTACGTC. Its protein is CASSYGRGGEQYV.

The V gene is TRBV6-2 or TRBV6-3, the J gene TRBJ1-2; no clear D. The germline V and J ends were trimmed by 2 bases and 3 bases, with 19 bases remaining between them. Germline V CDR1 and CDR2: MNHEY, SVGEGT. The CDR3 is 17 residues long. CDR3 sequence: CASSYTGLRHLHYGYTF. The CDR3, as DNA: TGTGCCAGCAGTTACACGGGCCTTAGACACCTGCACTATGGCTACACCTTC.

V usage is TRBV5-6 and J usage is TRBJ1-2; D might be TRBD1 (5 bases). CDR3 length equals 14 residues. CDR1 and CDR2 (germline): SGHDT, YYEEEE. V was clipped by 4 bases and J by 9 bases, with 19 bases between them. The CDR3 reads CASSGGRPAGSYTF. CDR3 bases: TGTGCCAGCAGCGGGGGACGGCCCGCGGGAAGCTACACCTTC.